What follows are 28 T cell receptor beta chains derived from one specimen sequenced in a study of shared clonotypes between healthy human individuals (dated by TCRdb to about 2020). Library construction relied on the immunoSEQ multiplex PCR assay. TCRdb holds this immuneACCESS table with in-frame rearrangements only. Some clones are missing; in checked studies, unresolved V genes explain under half, and the rest has no known cause. Here the sample has about 2.4 million clones; 93% occur a single time. The ten largest clones capture around 0.4% of the sample. The sample was naive CD4+ T cells from PBMCs. This sample's cell subset or site label indicates: CD45RA+ positively selected. The origin of the receptors is a man aged 18 to 30 in good health. Some clones in this sample may be carry-over from other donors' samples.

The chain has TRBV30 and TRBJ2-2; D tentatively reads TRBD1 or TRBD2 (5 bases each). The CDR3 extends over 13 amino acids. Germline V lookup: CDR1 GTSNPN, CDR2 SVGIG (reference sequence). V was clipped by 3 bases and J by 3 bases, with 8 bases between them. This CDR3 reads CAWRWGYTGELFF. In DNA, the CDR3 is TGTGCCTGGAGGTGGGGGTACACCGGGGAGCTGTTTTTT.

J is TRBJ2-7 and V is TRBV5-1; D unresolved. The CDR3 is made up of 13 amino acids. The germline V gene has CDR1 SGHRS and CDR2 YFSETQ. Trimming cost V 0 bases and J 6 bases, with 10 bases left between them. This CDR3 is CASSLDLGFEQYF. CDR3 in DNA: TGCGCCAGCAGCTTGGATCTGGGATTCGAGCAGTACTTC.

The J gene is TRBJ2-1, the V gene TRBV18, with D unresolved. The V gene lost 0 bases and the J gene lost 0 bases, with 9 bases spanning the gap. Germline CDR1 is KGHSH and CDR2 is LQKENI. This CDR3 spans 16 amino acids. CDR3 protein: CASSPPHLSSYNEQFF. Written as DNA, the CDR3 is TGTGCCAGCTCACCACCTCACTTGAGCTCCTACAATGAGCAGTTCTTC.

This clone was found a few times. The rearrangement uses TRBV5-3 and TRBJ1-5; D is ambiguous. TRBV5-3 is classed as an ORF, of uncertain function. The CDR3 runs to 16 residues. V lost 0 bases to trimming and J lost 5 bases, with 15 bases between them. In nucleotides, the CDR3 is TGTGCCAGAAGCTTGGATCAAGGCAGGTTGGATCAGCCCCAGCATTTT. Its protein is CARSLDQGRLDQPQHF.

This chain joins TRBV6-5 and TRBJ1-1, with D perhaps TRBD1 (5 bases). Trimming cost V 6 bases and J 5 bases, with 13 bases left between them. The germline CDR1 and CDR2 sequences are MNHEY and SVGAGI. The CDR3 is made up of 13 amino acids. The CDR3 region has the DNA TGTGCCAGCAGGCGCAGGGTGTCTACTGAAGCTTTCTTT. It translates to CASRRRVSTEAFF.

This clone was seen once. The CDR3 DNA is TGTGCCAGCAGTTTACCGCAAGGGAGCTCCTACGAGCAGTACTTC. The encoded protein is CASSLPQGSSYEQYF. The chain combines TRBV28 with TRBJ2-7, with D perhaps matching TRBD2 (5 bases). The germline V gene encodes CDR1 MDHEN and CDR2 SYDVKM. This CDR3 contains 15 residues. The germline V and J ends were trimmed by 2 bases and 0 bases, with 11 bases remaining between them. The full variable domain, rest sourced from reference TRBV28 and TRBJ2-7, is DVKVTQSSRYLVKRTGEKVFLECVQDMDHENMFWYRQDPGLGLRLIYFSYDVKMKEKGDIPEGYSVSREKKERFSLILESASTNQTSMYLCASSLPQGSSYEQYFGPGTRLTVT.

The chain has TRBV2 and TRBJ1-6, with TRBD1 matching over 7 bases. CDR1 and CDR2 (germline): SNHLY, FYNNEI. The CDR3 runs to 18 residues. J was trimmed by 9 bases and V by 6 bases; bases with no gene match: 20. The CDR3 coding sequence is TGTGCCAGCAGCTACCGGACAGGCTACGATGGTGTAACTTCACCCCTCCACTTT. It specifies CASSYRTGYDGVTSPLHF.

The chain employs TRBV30 and TRBJ1-1; weak D call: TRBD1 (6 bases). The CDR3 loop spans 13 amino acids. V dropped 2 bases and J dropped 1 base, with 8 bases sitting between them. The germline CDR1 and CDR2 sequences are GTSNPN and SVGIG (reference sequence). The CDR3 DNA sequence: TGTGCCTGGAGTCAGGACAGGAACACTGAAGCTTTCTTT. This gives the protein CAWSQDRNTEAFF.

This chain uses TRBV27 with TRBJ2-7; possible D gene TRBD2, 6 bases. Germline V gives CDR1 MNHEY, CDR2 SMNVEV (reference sequence). V was pared by 11 bases and J by 2 bases, with 22 bases between. CDR3 length: 15 residues. CDR3 bases: TGTGCCGGATACTCCGGAGGGGACCACCCCTACGAGCAGTACTTC. Translated, it gives CAGYSGGDHPYEQYF.

This clone was observed once. The genes are TRBV28 and TRBJ2-1; TRBD1 might be the D (6 bases). Trimming removed 1 base from V and 2 bases from J, with 12 bases in between. The CDR3 length is 16 residues. Per the germline V gene, CDR1 is MDHEN and CDR2 is SYDVKM. The CDR3 protein is CASSLLGRGAYNEQFF. In nucleotides, the CDR3 is TGTGCCAGCAGTTTATTGGGCAGGGGCGCCTACAATGAGCAGTTCTTC.

The chain employs TRBV18 and TRBJ2-3; a weak D match, TRBD2 (6 bases). V was clipped by 3 bases and J by 3 bases, with 13 bases between them. The CDR3 extends over 15 amino acids. Germline loops: CDR1 KGHSH, CDR2 LQKENI. The chain's CDR3 is CASSPPRRGTDTQYF. The CDR3 DNA reads as TGTGCCAGCTCACCTCCACGGCGGGGAACAGATACGCAGTATTTT.

Concerning this clone itself: The identical CDR3 is also encoded by other nucleotide sequences in the sample. The CDR3 region is CASSLGAYNEQFF. The CDR3 DNA sequence: TGTGCCAGCAGCTTAGGTGCCTACAATGAGCAGTTCTTC. The chain links TRBV11-2 to TRBJ2-1; the D is unclear. Between the trimmed V and J ends, which lost 1 base and 2 bases, there was a span of 3 bases. The CDR3 runs 13 residues. Germline V gene sequence: CDR1 SGHAT, CDR2 FQNNGV.

The chain couples TRBV6-5 to TRBJ2-1, with 8 bases fitting TRBD1. V lost 6 bases, J lost 4 bases, and 5 bases stayed unmatched. There are 14 residues in the CDR3. Germline V gives CDR1 MNHEY, CDR2 SVGAGI. CDR3 nucleotides: TGTGCCAGCAGCCGGCGACAGGGGTACAATGAGCAGTTCTTC. Residues: CASSRRQGYNEQFF.

The gene calls are TRBV4-1 and TRBJ2-3; 7 bases are a match to TRBD2. J was trimmed by 4 bases and V by 3 bases; bases with no gene match: 19. This CDR3 is 19 amino acids long. Germline V lookup: CDR1 MGHRA, CDR2 YSYEKL. The DNA of the CDR3 is TGCGCCAGCAGCCACCCTAAGATCCGTGGACTAGGTTCAGCAGATACGCAGTATTTT. This codes for CASSHPKIRGLGSADTQYF.

The chain has TRBV5-1 and TRBJ2-5, with 7 bases lining up with TRBD2. The assigned J gene may be wrong: the sequence end matches TRBJ2-7 better. The CDR3 has 15 residues. Germline V gene sequence: CDR1 SGHRS, CDR2 YFSETQ. This CDR3 is CASSRTPGLRDEQYF. CDR3 nucleotides: TGCGCCAGCAGCCGAACCCCGGGACTAAGGGACGAGCAGTACTTC.

This clone appeared a single time. V is TRBV27 and J is TRBJ1-5; D is unclear. The CDR3 consists of 11 residues. V lost 6 bases, J lost 7 bases, and 7 bases lay in between. Per the germline V gene, CDR1 is MNHEY and CDR2 is SMNVEV (reference sequence). The CDR3 DNA reads as TGTGCCAGCAGAGTCCACCAGCCCCAGCATTTT. This encodes CASRVHQPQHF.

The CDR3 reads CATSRTYGLGGYEQYF. The CDR3, as DNA: TGTGCCACCAGCAGAACCTATGGACTAGGCGGCTACGAGCAGTACTTC. This chain links TRBV15 with TRBJ2-7, with 7 positions matching TRBD2. The V and J ends lost 2 bases and 3 bases, in that order; junction bases with no gene match: 10. Per germline, CDR1 LNHNV and CDR2 YYDKDF (reference sequence). CDR3 length equals 16 residues.

There are a few counts of this clone. The chain carries TRBV4-1 and TRBJ1-2; D uncertain. In germline, CDR1 is MGHRA, CDR2 YSYEKL. The CDR3 spans 14 residues. Trimming pared 1 base from V and 3 bases from J, leaving 9 bases between. The CDR3 DNA sequence: TGCGCCAGCAGCCAAGCGGGCTTAGACTATGGCTACACCTTC. Its translation is CASSQAGLDYGYTF.

This rearrangement joins TRBV29-1 to TRBJ2-7; 8 bases align to TRBD1. The germline V gene has CDR1 SQVTM and CDR2 ANQGSEA. Losses at the gene ends were 3 bases for V and 2 bases for J; bases not matched to a gene: 3. The CDR3 extends over 13 amino acids. This CDR3 is CSVDGQGPYEQYF. The CDR3 nucleotides are TGCAGCGTTGACGGACAGGGACCCTACGAGCAGTACTTC.

V usage is TRBV27 and J usage is TRBJ2-5, with TRBD1 matching over 7 bases. The V and J ends lost 5 bases and 11 bases, in that order; junction bases with no gene match: 11. CDR3 length: 13 amino acids. Per germline, CDR1 MNHEY and CDR2 SMNVEV (reference sequence). In DNA form, the CDR3 reads TGTGCCAGCAGTCCAGCAGGGGGACGTTTGCAGTACTTC. This gives the protein CASSPAGGRLQYF.

The chain recombines TRBV5-1 with TRBJ1-1; D is unclear. The germline V gene encodes CDR1 SGHRS and CDR2 YFSETQ. There are 14 residues in the CDR3. The V and J ends lost 6 bases and 0 bases respectively, with 12 bases between them. The CDR3 DNA sequence: TGCGCCAGCACTTATACCCCCATGAACACTGAAGCTTTCTTT. As protein: CASTYTPMNTEAFF.

This clone was seen a single time. The same CDR3 is also encoded by other DNA sequences in this sample. This chain joins TRBV28 and TRBJ2-1; TRBD2 agrees at 7 bases. After removal of 8 bases from V and 0 bases from J, the junction contained 4 bases not matched to a gene. CDR1 and CDR2 from the germline V gene are MDHEN and SYDVKM. CDR3 size: 14 residues. CDR3 in DNA: TGTGCCAGCCGCCCGGGGGGCTCCTACAATGAGCAGTTCTTC. Its translation is CASRPGGSYNEQFF.

The rearrangement links TRBV7-2 to TRBJ2-7, with TRBD2 identical over 11 bases. V dropped 2 bases and J dropped 5; count of bases not matched to a gene: 8. The V gene's germline CDR1 is SGHTA and CDR2 FQGNSA. The CDR3 length is 16 residues. The CDR3 is CASSLLVTSGSHEQYF. CDR3 coding DNA: TGTGCCAGCAGCTTATTGGTCACTAGCGGGAGCCACGAGCAGTACTTC.

CDR3 in amino acids: CASRDDRDYGYTF. CDR3 coding DNA: TGTGCCAGCAGAGACGACAGGGATTATGGCTACACCTTC. This chain connects TRBV6-1 to TRBJ1-2; the match to TRBD1 covers 7 bases. The junction had 6 bases not matched to a gene; V was cut back by 6 bases and J by 5 bases. Germline V gene data show CDR1 as MNHNS and CDR2 as SASEGT. CDR3 length: 13 amino acids.

V usage is TRBV7-9 and J usage is TRBJ2-7; maybe TRBD1 (6 bases). V was clipped by 1 base and J by 3 bases, with 7 bases between them. Germline CDR1 and CDR2: SEHNR and FQNEAQ (reference sequence). CDR3 length: 13 amino acids. The CDR3 is CASSLGQVYEQYF. As DNA, the CDR3 is TGTGCCAGCAGCTTAGGACAGGTCTACGAGCAGTACTTC.

Comment on this clone: The same CDR3 is also encoded by other DNA sequences in this sample. This chain links TRBV18 with TRBJ2-1, with 7 bases identical to TRBD1. CDR3 size: 15 residues. Germline V gives CDR1 KGHSH, CDR2 LQKENI. V was clipped by 6 bases and J by 0 bases; unmatched bases: 5. The CDR3 bases are TGTGCCAGCTCCCCCGACAGGGTCTCCTACAATGAGCAGTTCTTC. Translated: CASSPDRVSYNEQFF.

The chain links TRBV5-1 to TRBJ1-1; no reliable D call. The germline V and J ends were trimmed by 5 bases and 1 base, with 15 bases remaining between them. CDR3 length equals 15 residues. Per the germline V gene, CDR1 is SGHRS and CDR2 is YFSETQ. The CDR3, as DNA: TGCGCCAGCAGACTTGGACCAACTTCGAACACTGAAGCTTTCTTT. It yields the protein CASRLGPTSNTEAFF.

In regard to this clone: This sample also contains other DNA sequences that code for the same CDR3. The rearrangement links TRBV18 to TRBJ1-1; D uncertain. The CDR3 spans 13 residues. Trimming took off 6 bases at V and 0 bases at J, with 8 bases between the two ends. The germline V gene has CDR1 KGHSH and CDR2 LQKENI. This CDR3 reads CASSLGMNTEAFF. Here the CDR3 DNA reads TGTGCCAGCTCCCTGGGGATGAACACTGAAGCTTTCTTT.